Sequencing of this TCR beta chain was carried out in a study of blood T cell repertoires in COVID-19. Study-level background: Spain, Italy and the United States supplied samples that represented acute and convalescent COVID-19. The cDNA or gDNA used as material had been derived from T cells, B-cell-depleted T cells, or PBMCs.

Germline trimming cut 4 bases from V and 3 bases from J; bases unmatched to any gene: 8. Germline CDR1 reads MDHEN; CDR2 reads SYDVKM. There are 15 residues in the CDR3. Methods used by the authors: Nucleated cell number was recorded as an estimate derived from reference gene primer amplification. The protocol was immunoSEQ multiplex PCR, while the TCRdb copy is restricted to in-frame clones and leaves out a portion. V and J calls and clone size are given by that table; D and trimming were obtained from the DNA. The sample contains about 140,000 clones, over 80% of which appear only once. Seattle patient enrollment occurred during active infection, with longitudinal follow-up thereafter.

The receptor comes from a man younger than 45 with COVID-19, enrolled during active disease. V gene TRBV28 combines with J gene TRBJ2-7, with 8 bases fitting TRBD2. The sequencing input was peripheral blood. The CDR3 loop reads CASSSRGLGSYEQYF. DNA of the CDR3: TGTGCCAGCAGTTCCAGGGGACTAGGCAGCTACGAGCAGTACTTC. Combining the CDR3 with reference TRBV28 and TRBJ2-7 gives the whole variable domain DVKVTQSSRYLVKRTGEKVFLECVQDMDHENMFWYRQDPGLGLRLIYFSYDVKMKEKGDIPEGYSVSREKKERFSLILESASTNQTSMYLCASSSRGLGSYEQYFGPGTRLTVT.